This T cell receptor (beta chain) comes out of a study of response to subunit inactivated influenza vaccine. As concerns this clonotype: The antigen is undetermined.

Findings of the study overall: With each seasonal influenza vaccination, the authors suggested, few new T cells are recruited.

TCRdb itself ran the RT-PCR reads through MiXCR, one entry per CDR3 protein. Found here are more than 250,000 distinct CDR3 sequences, 21% of them singletons; the top ten hold roughly 10%. The V end was cut by 0 bases, the J end by 7 bases, with 15 bases between. In germline, CDR1 is MGHRA, CDR2 YSYEKL. The CDR3 consists of 15 residues. This chain connects TRBV4-1 to TRBJ2-5; maybe TRBD1 (5 bases). The sequence derives from a man aged 50-75 years who received an inactivated influenza vaccine. Sequenced here: PBMCs from blood, sampled about 20 months after vaccination. CDR3 protein: CASSQERTQKGTQYF. CDR3 coding DNA: TGCGCCAGCAGCCAAGAGAGGACACAAAAAGGGACCCAGTACTTC.